The 6 T cell receptor beta chains presented below share a single source sample, sequenced in a study of Graves' ophthalmopathy and Graves' hyperthyroidism. TCR beta CDR3 amplification used RNA transcripts. First-round RT-PCR employed HTBI primers, with a second-round multiplex PCR after it. One entry per CDR3 protein, called by TCRdb with MiXCR from the multiplex PCR reads. The table shows about 230,000 distinct CDR3 sequences, with around 45% occurring only once. The specimen sequenced was peripheral blood. The source of these receptors is an adult man with Graves' ophthalmopathy.

The chain is built from TRBV20-1 and TRBJ1-1, with TRBD1 identical over 9 bases. Trimming removed 5 bases from V and 3 bases from J; junction bases left unmatched: 4. Germline V gene data show CDR1 as DFQATT and CDR2 as SNEGSKA (reference sequence). The CDR3 runs to 13 residues. The CDR3 sequence: CSAARDRDTEAFF. The CDR3 DNA sequence: TGCAGTGCTGCCCGGGACAGGGACACTGAAGCTTTCTTT.

This sequence joins TRBV7-2 and TRBJ2-2, with 10 bases that match TRBD1. The CDR3 spans 19 residues. The trim removed 0 bases at V and 4 bases at J, leaving 11 bases unmatched. Germline lookup yields CDR1 SGHTA and CDR2 FQGNSA. CDR3 DNA sequence: TGTGCCAGCAGCTTAGCGAAGAGAGGGGGACAGGGGTCCACCGGGGAGCTGTTTTTT. It translates to CASSLAKRGGQGSTGELFF.

In regard to this clonotype: A much larger clonotype is one base distant, so this may be a read error. This rearrangement joins TRBV7-2 to TRBJ1-1, with D unresolved. CDR1 and CDR2 from the germline V gene are SGHTA and FQGNSA. This CDR3 has 14 residues. CDR3 in DNA: TGTGCCAGCAGCTTAGGTCCGGGGAACACTGAAGCTTCCTTT. As protein: CASSLGPGNTEASF.

This chain uses TRBV5-5 with TRBJ1-1; D uncertain. V lost 4 bases and J 1 base, leaving 14 bases between the germline ends. This CDR3 comprises 15 residues. CDR1 is SGHKS, CDR2 YYEKEE, per germline (reference sequence). This chain's CDR3 is CASSHDRTGNTEAFF. The CDR3 DNA reads as TGTGCCAGCAGCCATGACCGGACCGGGAACACTGAAGCTTTCTTT.

The rearrangement joins TRBV19 to TRBJ2-5; D is perhaps TRBD2 (7 bases). The CDR3 runs 15 residues. Germline V lookup: CDR1 LNHDA, CDR2 SQIVND (reference sequence). V dropped 6 bases and J dropped 0 bases, with 14 bases sitting between them. CDR3 nucleotides: TGTGCCAGTAGCCGGGGGCTAGCGGACCAAGAGACCCAGTACTTC. Translation: CASSRGLADQETQYF.

The table lists this clonotype with many counts. A junction end diverges from the germline sequence, so it may reflect a read error. V is TRBV13 and J is TRBJ1-2; D perhaps matches TRBD1 (5 bases). Germline V gives CDR1 PRHDT, CDR2 FYEKMQ (reference sequence). There are 13 residues in the CDR3. CDR3 residues: CASSVGARYGYTF. CDR3 DNA: TGTGCCAGCAGCGTAGGGGCGCGCTATGGCTACACCTTC. The variable domain in full, completed from reference TRBV13 and TRBJ1-2, reads AAGVIQSPRHLIKEKRETATLKCYPIPRHDTVYWYQQGPGQDPQFLISFYEKMQSDKGSIPDRFSAQQFSDYHSELNMSSLELGDSALYFCASSVGARYGYTFGSGTRLTVV.